The present T cell receptor (beta chain) was sequenced within a study of shared clonotypes between healthy human individuals (dated by TCRdb to the early 2020s). About the full investigation: The cohort included a few men and a couple of women between 18 and 49 years of age. For each donor, CD4 naive and CD4 memory were each given three plates, CD8 naive was given two plates, and CD8 memory was given one plate. Each donor's leukapheresis produced roughly between roughly 0.85 and 10 billion PBMCs. To estimate repertoire size and how much clonotype sharing occurs between individuals, the study deeply sequenced the blood TCR repertoires of a handful of healthy adults. To increase sequencing depth and limit assay-specific biases, different laboratories used diverse techniques to prepare libraries and sequence TCR repertoires. What the study reported, not specific to this receptor: The genetic and exposure-history diversity represented was limited by the small number of donors. Incomplete sequencing was indicated by rarefaction of sorted-subset datasets, despite the large sequencing depth. Estimated clonotype richness was generally larger for naive than for memory subsets. Compared with non-shared clonotypes, the clonotypes found in all four sorted-subset donors had higher generation probabilities. Only blood was sampled, and tissue TCR repertoires likely differ from those in blood. Pairwise subsampling indicated that sequencing depth was expected to affect the degree of clonotype sharing among donors. Across several donors, approximately 5% of naive CD4, 3% to 4% of naive CD8, around 2.5% of memory CD4, and around 0.4% of memory CD8 clonotypes were shared.

A word on this clone: This receptor's antigen is unknown. Base-call qualities are not available, and no considerably larger clone is one nucleotide away. Other DNA sequences of this sample code for an identical CDR3.

Using the deep immunoSEQ assay, multiplex PCR amplified TCR CDR3 regions from genomic DNA. Genomic DNA extracted from each cell subset was distributed evenly over all wells of several immunoSEQ 96-well plates, and each plate served as one replicate. For sorted subsets, each replicate PCR was loaded with around 200 ng genomic DNA, equivalent to some 27,000 T cell genomes. Purified libraries were quantified with a Qubit 3.0 fluorometer, sized on a Bioanalyzer 2100, and re-quantified with the KAPA Library Quantification kit. Every immunoSEQ 96-well plate was sequenced on a dedicated single-read 150-cycle Illumina NextSeq 550 flow cell. Per the authors' processing: The immunoSEQ output contained only junctional sequences without quality scores, so filtering could not match that applied to full-length reads. Sequences were annotated with PyIR, a Python wrapper for IgBLAST v1.9, using IMGT germline references to assign V/J genes and CDR3. Reads were filtered out if the reads had weak V/J assignments (E-value above 1e-6), no CDR3, stop codons, out-of-frame junctions, or ambiguous translated residues. V3J clonotypes were defined by identical inferred V gene, J gene, and CDR3 amino acid sequence. Percentage overlap between repertoires was calculated by dividing the number of shared unique clonotypes by the size of the smaller repertoire. Repertoire richness was assessed with RTK rarefaction, the Chao1 estimator, and Recon v2.1 estimates of unobserved clonotypes. OLGA was used to compute generation probabilities for all TCRbeta clonotypes that the gDNA method yielded from a handful of donors. TCRdb mirrors the immuneACCESS table, restricted to in-frame sequences. Some clones are absent from its copies; in checked studies, under half trace to an unresolved V gene, and the reason for the others is unknown. The V and J calls and the clone size are those of that table, but D and trimming were determined from the DNA. This sample comprises millions of clones, approximately 95% of them detected only once. The ten largest clones add up to 0.35% to 0.5% of the sample.

Healthy HIV-negative adults with no recently reported acute infections or vaccinations were included as donors. Every donor was a Caucasian adult residing in Nashville, Tennessee, USA. CD4+ T cells were enriched through magnetic negative selection, after which naive cells were positively selected on CD45RA and the remaining negative fraction served as the memory subset. After blood collection by leukapheresis, PBMCs were isolated using Ficoll-Histopaque density gradient centrifugation and then cryopreserved in the vapor phase of liquid nitrogen. Purity and quantity of every magnetically sorted T cell population were checked by analytical flow cytometry. Each sorted fraction had its genomic DNA isolated and then quantified by UV absorbance on a Nanodrop 2000c. The CDR3 numbers 13 residues from cysteine through phenylalanine. Just the 39-base CDR3 DNA is kept, in frame starting at base 1. V is shortened by 3 bases, J by 2 bases, and the region joining them spans 4 bases. Sequences MDHEN (CDR1) and SYDVKM (CDR2) are obtained from the germline V gene.

The TCR originated in a man aged 18 to 30 in good health. Some clones in this sample may be carry-over from other donors' samples. The rearranged segments are TRBV28 and TRBJ1-4; no D gene call is confident. The sample taken for sequencing was naive CD4+ T cells from PBMCs. In the paper's terms, the cell subset or site label means: CD45RA+ positively selected. The CDR3 here reads CASSFRTNEKLFF. The base sequence is TGTGCCAGCAGTTTCCGTACTAATGAAAAACTGTTTTTT.